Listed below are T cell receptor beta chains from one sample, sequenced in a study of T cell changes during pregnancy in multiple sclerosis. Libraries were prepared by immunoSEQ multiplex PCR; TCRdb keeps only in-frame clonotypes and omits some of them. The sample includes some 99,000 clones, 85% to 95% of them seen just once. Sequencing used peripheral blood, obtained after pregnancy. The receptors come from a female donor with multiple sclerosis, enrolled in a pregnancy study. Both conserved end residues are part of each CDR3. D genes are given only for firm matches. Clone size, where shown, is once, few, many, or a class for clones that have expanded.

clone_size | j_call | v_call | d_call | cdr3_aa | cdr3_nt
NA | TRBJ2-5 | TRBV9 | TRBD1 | CASSVSGTAQETQYF | TGTGCCAGCAGCGTTTCCGGGACAGCACAAGAGACCCAGTACTTC
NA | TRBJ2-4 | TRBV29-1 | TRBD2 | CSVIAGGGEAKNIQYF | TGCAGCGTAATAGCGGGCGGGGGAGAAGCCAAAAACATTCAGTACTTC
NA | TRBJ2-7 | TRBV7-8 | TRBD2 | CASSHLGRYEQYF | TGTGCCAGCAGCCACCTCGGGAGGTACGAGCAGTACTTC
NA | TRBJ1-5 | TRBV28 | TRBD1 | CASSLNRGLYQPQHF | TGTGCCAGCAGTTTAAACAGGGGGCTGTATCAGCCCCAGCATTTT
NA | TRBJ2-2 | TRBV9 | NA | CASSGGGGHTGELFF | TGTGCCAGCAGCGGAGGGGGGGGACACACCGGGGAGCTGTTTTTT
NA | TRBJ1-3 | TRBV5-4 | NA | CASSSGGGSGNTIYF | TGTGCCAGCAGCTCCGGTGGTGGCTCTGGAAACACCATATATTTT
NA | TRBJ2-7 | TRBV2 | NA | CASIKDGLVYYEQYF | TGTGCCAGCATCAAGGACGGACTGGTTTACTACGAGCAGTACTTC
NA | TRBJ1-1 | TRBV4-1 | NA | CASSEEGDMETEAFF | TGCGCCAGCAGCGAAGAGGGGGACATGGAGACTGAAGCTTTCTTT
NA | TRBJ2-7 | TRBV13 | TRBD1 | CASSLAPRTGGSYEQYF | TGTGCCAGCAGCTTAGCCCCGAGGACAGGAGGTTCGTACGAGCAGTACTTC
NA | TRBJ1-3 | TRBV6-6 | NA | CASSFGDSGNTIYF | TGTGCCAGCAGTTTCGGGGATTCTGGAAACACCATATATTTT
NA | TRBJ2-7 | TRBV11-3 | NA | CASSLDSGDSYEQYF | TGTGCCAGCAGCTTAGACTCGGGAGACTCGTACGAGCAGTACTTC
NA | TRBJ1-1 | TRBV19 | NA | CASSAQQETEAFF | TGTGCCAGTAGTGCCCAACAGGAAACCGAAGCTTTCTTT
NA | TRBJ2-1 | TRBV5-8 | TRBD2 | CASSQGLAEPNEQFF | TGTGCCAGCAGCCAGGGACTAGCAGAGCCGAATGAGCAGTTCTTC
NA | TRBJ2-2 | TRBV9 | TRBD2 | CASSPQATSGRSGELFF | TGTGCCAGCAGCCCCCAAGCGACTAGCGGGAGATCCGGGGAGCTGTTTTTT
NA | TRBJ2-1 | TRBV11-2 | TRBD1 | CASRDIRGPYNEQFF | TGTGCCAGCAGGGACATCAGGGGGCCCTACAATGAGCAGTTCTTC
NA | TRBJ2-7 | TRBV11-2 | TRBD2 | CASSLALAGVYEQYF | TGTGCCAGCAGCTTAGCACTAGCGGGAGTTTACGAGCAGTACTTC
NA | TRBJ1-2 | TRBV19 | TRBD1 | CASSIDTGGNYGYTF | TGTGCCAGTAGTATAGATACAGGGGGCAACTATGGCTACACCTTC
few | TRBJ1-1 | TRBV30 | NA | CAWSVGTAVNTEAFF | TGTGCCTGGAGTGTGGGCACAGCGGTTAACACTGAAGCTTTCTTT
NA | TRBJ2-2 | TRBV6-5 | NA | CASSYRPGNTGELFF | TGTGCCAGCAGTTACCGACCAGGGAACACCGGGGAGCTGTTTTTT
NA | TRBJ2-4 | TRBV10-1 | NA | CASSGEENIQYF | TGCGCCAGCAGTGGCGAGGAAAACATTCAGTACTTC
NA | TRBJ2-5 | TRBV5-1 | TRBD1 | CASSSDRGYETQYF | TGCGCCAGCAGCTCGGACAGGGGCTACGAGACCCAGTACTTC
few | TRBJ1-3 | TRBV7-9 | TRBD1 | CASSRSDRVTGNTIYF | TGTGCCAGCAGCCGCTCGGACAGGGTAACTGGAAACACCATATATTTT
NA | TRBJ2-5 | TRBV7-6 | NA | CASSQRQGRGETQYF | TGTGCCAGCAGCCAGAGGCAGGGGAGGGGAGAGACCCAGTACTTC
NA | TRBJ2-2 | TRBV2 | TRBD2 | CASRTGGPSGTGELFF | TGTGCCAGCAGGACGGGAGGGCCCTCGGGTACCGGGGAGCTGTTTTTT
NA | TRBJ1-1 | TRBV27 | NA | CASSPTVGANTEAFF | TGTGCCAGCAGTCCCACGGTAGGGGCGAACACTGAAGCTTTCTTT
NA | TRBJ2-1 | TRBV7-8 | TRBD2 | CASSLVSVLGGSYYNEQFF | TGTGCCAGCAGCTTAGTTTCGGTCTTGGGCGGGAGCTACTACAATGAGCAGTTCTTC
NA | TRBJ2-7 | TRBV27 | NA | CASSPLGSPEQYF | TGTGCCAGCAGCCCGCTAGGCTCACCCGAGCAGTACTTC
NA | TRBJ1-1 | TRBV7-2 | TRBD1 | CASSLDRVGVAFF | TGTGCCAGCAGCCTGGACAGGGTCGGGGTAGCTTTCTTT
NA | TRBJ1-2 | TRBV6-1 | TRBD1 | CASNRGSNGYTF | TGTGCCAGCAACAGGGGTTCGAATGGCTACACCTTC
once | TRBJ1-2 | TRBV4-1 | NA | CASSQDERRSGGYTF | TGCGCCAGCAGCCAAGATGAGAGGCGTTCAGGGGGCTACACCTTC
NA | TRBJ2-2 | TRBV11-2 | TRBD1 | CASSNRQGGTGELFF | TGTGCCAGCAGCAATCGACAGGGGGGGACCGGGGAGCTGTTTTTT
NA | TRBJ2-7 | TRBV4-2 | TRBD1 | CASSQDPQPGTGEGYEQYF | TGTGCCAGCAGCCAAGATCCACAACCCGGGACAGGCGAGGGCTACGAGCAGTACTTC
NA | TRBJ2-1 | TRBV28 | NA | CASSRQWSSHNEQFF | TGTGCCAGCAGTCGACAGTGGAGCTCTCACAATGAGCAGTTCTTC
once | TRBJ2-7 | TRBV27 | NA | CASIGARGVNEQYF | TGTGCCAGCATTGGCGCCAGGGGGGTCAACGAGCAGTACTTC
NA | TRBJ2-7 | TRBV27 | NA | CASSLLGGYEQYF | TGTGCCAGCAGTTTATTAGGGGGATACGAGCAGTACTTC
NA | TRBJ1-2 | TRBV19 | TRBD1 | CASRKTGGEYGYTF | TGTGCCAGTAGGAAAACAGGGGGAGAGTATGGCTACACCTTC
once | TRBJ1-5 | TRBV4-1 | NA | CASSQEGEGQPQHF | TGCGCCAGCAGCCAAGAGGGGGAGGGGCAGCCCCAGCATTTT
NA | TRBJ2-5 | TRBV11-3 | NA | CASSSGPQETQYF | TGTGCCAGCAGCTCCGGTCCCCAAGAGACCCAGTACTTC
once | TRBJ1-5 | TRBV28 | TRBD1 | CASSRGQDYSNQPQHF | TGTGCCAGCAGCCGCGGACAGGACTATAGCAATCAGCCCCAGCATTTT
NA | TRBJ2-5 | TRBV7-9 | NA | CASSSLTTQYF | TGTGCCAGCAGCTCACTTACTACCCAGTACTTC
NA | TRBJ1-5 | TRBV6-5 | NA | CASSYGQGLQPQHF | TGTGCCAGCAGTTACGGGCAGGGACTCCAGCCCCAGCATTTT
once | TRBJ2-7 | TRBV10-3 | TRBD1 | CAISESLTGSPLSEQYF | TGTGCCATCAGTGAGTCGTTGACAGGGAGTCCTTTGTCCGAGCAGTACTTC
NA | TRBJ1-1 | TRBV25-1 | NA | CASSEWKAGATEAFF | TGTGCCAGCAGTGAATGGAAGGCAGGGGCCACTGAAGCTTTCTTT
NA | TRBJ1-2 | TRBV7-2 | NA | CASSLGGQGSSGYTF | TGTGCCAGCAGCTTAGGCGGGCAGGGGAGCTCTGGCTACACCTTC
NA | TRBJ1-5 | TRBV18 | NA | CASSPLGDSNQPQHF | TGTGCCAGCTCACCATTGGGAGATAGCAATCAGCCCCAGCATTTT
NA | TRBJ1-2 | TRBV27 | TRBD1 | CASSQARDRYGYTF | TGTGCCAGCAGTCAGGCTCGGGACAGATATGGCTACACCTTC
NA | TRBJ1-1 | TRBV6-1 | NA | CASSEPGMNTEAFF | TGTGCCAGCAGTGAACCGGGGATGAACACTGAAGCTTTCTTT
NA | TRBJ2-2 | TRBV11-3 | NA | CASSSPSGKNTGELFF | TGTGCCAGCAGCTCACCGTCAGGGAAGAACACCGGGGAGCTGTTTTTT
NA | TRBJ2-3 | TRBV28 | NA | CASSLPPLQVPDTQYF | TGTGCCAGCAGTTTACCCCCCCTCCAGGTTCCGGATACGCAGTATTTT
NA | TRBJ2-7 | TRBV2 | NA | CASGDGNYEQYF | TGTGCCAGCGGTGACGGGAACTACGAGCAGTACTTC